The 10 T cell receptor beta chains below all came from one sample that was sequenced in a study of human T cells and chemical hapten exposure. One entry per CDR3 protein results from TCRdb running MiXCR on the RACE reads. Among under 300,000 distinct CDR3 sequences, more than 6.5% were seen once, and the ten largest hold less than 3%. Stated time point: pre-sensitization, week 0. Treatment of the sample: therapeutic diphenylcyclopropenone sensitization with weekly scalp DPC. This specimen consisted of whole blood, obtained in connection with sensitization to the hapten diphenylcyclopropenone (DPC). The receptors originated from a middle-aged woman with alopecia areata. Some clones in this sample may be carry-over from other donors' samples.

This clonotype was counted between two and nine times. The V gene is TRBV24-1, the J gene TRBJ2-3, with a possible D match to TRBD2 (6 bases). V gave up 3 bases and J gave up 2 bases, with 11 bases separating them. There are 15 residues in the CDR3. Germline assignment: CDR1 KGHDR and CDR2 SFDVKD. The DNA of the CDR3 is TGTGCCACCAGTGATCCGGGGGTCCCCACAGATACGCAGTATTTT. Its translation is CATSDPGVPTDTQYF.

This clonotype was detected many times. The CDR3 loop reads CASSPNTGGNTIYF. The CDR3 DNA sequence: TGTGCCAGCAGTCCGAACACGGGAGGAAACACCATATATTTT. This rearrangement joins TRBV12-3 or TRBV12-4 to TRBJ1-3; D call uncertain. Trimming stripped 5 bases from V and 4 bases from J, with 12 bases between. This CDR3 contains 14 residues.

This clonotype was recorded many times. This rearrangement joins TRBV6-1 to TRBJ1-2; the D is unclear. Germline-derived CDR1 and CDR2 are MNHNS and SASEGT. The CDR3 loop spans 12 amino acids. V was trimmed by 3 bases and J by 4 bases, leaving 6 bases between them. The CDR3 coding sequence is TGTGCCAGCAGTGAGCCTTTCTATGGCTACACCTTC. It is translated as CASSEPFYGYTF.

The gene calls are TRBV27 and TRBJ2-2; 7 nucleotides align to TRBD1. CDR3 length equals 12 residues. The ends lost 5 bases at V and 12 bases at J; junction bases unmatched: 6. Germline lookup yields CDR1 MNHEY and CDR2 SMNVEV (reference sequence). CDR3 loop: CASSQRTGQLFF. The CDR3 nucleotides are TGTGCCAGCAGTCAACGGACAGGCCAGCTGTTTTTT.

This clonotype was counted only a few times. V gene TRBV19 combines with J gene TRBJ2-3; TRBD1 matches at 9 bases. Germline CDR1 LNHDA, CDR2 SQIVND (reference sequence). V was clipped by 8 bases and J by 1 base; unmatched bases: 1. The CDR3 runs 13 residues. The CDR3 DNA reads as TGTGCCAGTCGGGACAGGGGCACAGATACGCAGTATTTT. Protein product: CASRDRGTDTQYF.

The chain uses TRBV6-6 and TRBJ2-2, with TRBD1 identical over 8 bases. The length of the CDR3 is 16 residues. Germline trimming cut 4 bases from V and 4 bases from J; bases unmatched to any gene: 8. Germline V gene lookup returns CDR1 MNHNY and CDR2 SVGAGI (reference sequence). The CDR3 here is CASSLRTGRTTGELFF. Written as DNA, the CDR3 is TGTGCCAGCAGTTTGCGGACAGGGAGGACCACCGGGGAGCTGTTTTTT.

This clonotype has at least ten counts. This chain joins TRBV7-9 and TRBJ1-1, with D unresolved. Germline V gene lookup returns CDR1 SEHNR and CDR2 FQNEAQ (reference sequence). The CDR3 is made up of 14 amino acids. Trimming removed 1 base from V and 3 bases from J, with 9 bases in between. The CDR3 spells CASSLVIGDTEAFF. CDR3 nucleotides: TGTGCCAGCAGCTTAGTCATTGGAGACACTGAAGCTTTCTTT.

The sample holds a few counts of this clonotype. The gene calls are TRBV6-2 or TRBV6-3 and TRBJ2-7; D is unresolved. CDR1 MNHEY and CDR2 SVGEGT come from the germline V gene. The CDR3 is 18 residues long. Trimming cost V 0 bases and J 1 base, with 19 bases left between them. CDR3 residues: CASSYSRLRWRTSYEQYF. In DNA form, the CDR3 reads TGTGCCAGCAGTTACTCGAGGCTAAGGTGGCGCACGTCCTACGAGCAGTACTTC.

At least ten counts were recorded for this clonotype. The chain is built from TRBV7-3 and TRBJ1-1, with D unresolved. CDR3 length: 11 amino acids. The germline V gene has CDR1 SGHTA and CDR2 FQGTGA. The V end lost 3 bases, the J end lost 6 bases, and 5 bases lay between the germline ends. The chain's CDR3 is CASSFSPEAFF. CDR3 DNA: TGTGCCAGCAGCTTCAGTCCTGAAGCTTTCTTT.

This clonotype was seen a handful of times. The V call is TRBV6-6, the J call TRBJ2-3; D unclear. Germline CDR1 MNHNY, CDR2 SVGAGI (reference sequence). Trimming removed 0 bases at V and 2 bases at J, with 9 bases between. The CDR3 length is 15 residues. The chain's CDR3 is CASSYSRSYTDTQYF. CDR3 coding DNA: TGTGCCAGCAGTTACTCTCGATCTTACACAGATACGCAGTATTTT.